The clone carrying this T cell receptor beta chain was seen many times. Its antigen remains unidentified. The CDR3 is 12 amino acids. V dropped 7 bases and J dropped 11 bases, with 15 bases sitting between them. CDR3-region Arm-PCR and iRepertoire HTBI primers produced the TCR beta libraries. Via MiXCR, TCRdb re-called the multiplex PCR reads, giving one row per CDR3 protein. The repertoire holds some 250,000 distinct CDR3 sequences, under 20% seen once, with about 15% in the top ten. This sample is drawn from a study of regulatory T cells in long-lasting Graves disease. Regarding the study as a whole: There was favoring of TRBV28, TRBJ1-2 and TRBJ2-5 in persistent disease.

Documented time point: newly diagnosed GD, antithyroid drugs for less than 3 months. Scientists built the TCR library using RNA that was extracted from PBMCs. Under American Thyroid Association guidelines, Graves' disease was diagnosed. Recruitment took place at an endocrinology department in Xi'an, China. This sample also appeared in a second study, on T cells in Graves' hyperthyroidism and ophthalmopathy.

This specimen was peripheral blood mononuclear cells (PBMCs), taken at new diagnosis, from a patient treated with antithyroid drugs. The sequence was obtained from a woman under 40 with Graves disease. The chain links TRBV12-3 or TRBV12-4 to TRBJ2-1; D might be TRBD1 (6 bases). The CDR3 is CASTHPRGKQFF. DNA for the CDR3: TGTGCCAGCACCCACCCAAGGGGGAAGCAGTTCTTC.